Listed here are 6 T cell receptor beta chains from one sample, sequenced in a study of T cells in Graves' hyperthyroidism and ophthalmopathy. TCR beta CDR3 regions were amplified from RNA transcripts. In the first-round RT-PCR of the TCR CDR3, the HTBI primer set was used. TCRdb itself ran the multiplex PCR reads through MiXCR, one entry per CDR3 protein. The sample includes fewer than 400,000 distinct CDR3 sequences, around 15% of them seen just once. Sequencing was performed on blood. The receptors originated from a man in his fifties or sixties with Graves' ophthalmopathy.

CDR3 nucleotide sequence: TGTGCCAGCAGCTGGGACTCCCGGGAACGGGGCGAGACCCAGTACTTC. Protein sequence: CASSWDSRERGETQYF. This chain links TRBV7-9 with TRBJ2-5, with D possibly TRBD2 on 6 matching bases. Germline CDR1 SEHNR, CDR2 FQNEAQ (reference sequence). This CDR3 has 16 residues. Trimming left V 4 bases short and J 5 bases short, with 20 bases between.

This chain joins TRBV6-1 and TRBJ1-5; 9 bases fit TRBD1. V trimming: 5 bases; J trimming: 3 bases; junction bases outside the gene matches: 8. The CDR3 runs 16 residues. Looked up from germline, CDR1 is MNHNS and CDR2 is SASEGT. CDR3 amino acids: CASSPWTGDLNQPQHF. Written as DNA, the CDR3 is TGTGCCAGCAGTCCATGGACAGGGGACCTCAATCAGCCCCAGCATTTT.

This rearrangement joins TRBV20-1 to TRBJ2-7; TRBD2 matches 8 bases. J lost 5 bases, V lost 5 bases, and 5 bases had no gene match. The germline gives CDR1 DFQATT, CDR2 SNEGSKA (reference sequence). The length of the CDR3 is 12 residues. The CDR3 DNA is TGCAGTGCTGGGAGCGGGAGAAACGAGCAGTACTTC. Translated: CSAGSGRNEQYF.

There are many counts of this clonotype. This chain joins TRBV30 and TRBJ1-3; D uncertain. CDR1 GTSNPN and CDR2 SVGIG come from the germline V gene (reference sequence). Trimming removed 0 bases from V and 4 bases from J, with 16 bases in between. The CDR3 consists of 16 residues. The DNA for the CDR3 is TGTGCCTGGAGTGTAGGGCAGCCGGTAAAAGGAAACACCATATATTTT. This gives the protein CAWSVGQPVKGNTIYF.

This clonotype has at least ten counts. The V and J genes are TRBV7-8 and TRBJ2-7, with TRBD1 matching 9 bases. CDR3 length equals 14 residues. Losses at the gene ends were 7 bases for V and 4 bases for J; bases not matched to a gene: 8. Germline CDR1 reads SGHVS; CDR2 reads FQNEAQ. This CDR3 reads CASKTGTGKYEQYF. The CDR3 region has the DNA TGTGCCAGCAAGACCGGGACAGGGAAATACGAGCAGTACTTC.

As for this clonotype: Since a much larger clone is just one base distant, this may be a read error. The gene calls are TRBV20-1 and TRBJ2-1; 7 positions match TRBD1. The CDR3 is 13 amino acids. Germline CDR1 and CDR2: DFQATT and SNEGSKA (reference sequence). The CDR3 DNA sequence: TGCGGTGCCTCCTGGGACAGTATAAATGAGCAGTTCTTC. Amino acids: CGASWDSINEQFF.